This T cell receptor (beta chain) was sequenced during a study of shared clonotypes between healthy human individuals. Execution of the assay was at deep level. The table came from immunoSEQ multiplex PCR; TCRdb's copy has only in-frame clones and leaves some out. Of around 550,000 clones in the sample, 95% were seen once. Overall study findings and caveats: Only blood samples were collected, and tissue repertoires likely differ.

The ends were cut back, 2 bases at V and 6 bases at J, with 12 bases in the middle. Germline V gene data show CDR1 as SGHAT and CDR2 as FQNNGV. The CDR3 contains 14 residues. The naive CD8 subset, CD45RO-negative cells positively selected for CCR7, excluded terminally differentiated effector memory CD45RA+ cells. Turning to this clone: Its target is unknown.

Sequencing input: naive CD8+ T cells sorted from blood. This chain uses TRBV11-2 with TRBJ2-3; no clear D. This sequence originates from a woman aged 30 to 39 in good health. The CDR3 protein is CASSLSVGLDTQYF. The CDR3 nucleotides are TGTGCCAGCAGCTTAAGTGTTGGTTTGGATACGCAGTATTTT. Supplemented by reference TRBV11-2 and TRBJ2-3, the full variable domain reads EAGVAQSPRYKIIEKRQSVAFWCNPISGHATLYWYQQILGQGPKLLIQFQNNGVVDDSQLPKDRFSAERLKGVDSTLKIQPAKLEDSAVYLCASSLSVGLDTQYFGPGTRLTVL.